These 21 T cell receptor beta chains share one sample of origin, sequenced in a study of blood T cell repertoires in COVID-19 (dated by TCRdb to the early 2020s). Library preparation used the immunoSEQ multiplex PCR assay. In its TCRdb copy, this immuneACCESS table keeps in-frame sequences only and misses some clones. Where compared with another copy, unresolved V genes explain less than half of these, and the others have no known cause. Present in this sample are roughly 99,000 clones, over 80% of which were seen just once. Over 1% of the sample is taken by the ten largest. Sequenced material: peripheral blood. These receptors all stem from a woman in her 30s with acute or convalescent COVID-19.

V gene TRBV9 combines with J gene TRBJ2-2, with D perhaps TRBD2 (5 bases). CDR3 length: 16 residues. Trimming took 0 bases from V and 6 from J, leaving 15 bases between them. Per the germline V gene, CDR1 is SGDLS and CDR2 is YYNGEE. The CDR3 DNA is TGTGCCAGCAGCGTAGCCGGTGGGAGTAGGGCCGGGGAGCTGTTTTTT. This gives the protein CASSVAGGSRAGELFF.

The chain combines TRBV4-1 with TRBJ2-1; D is uncertain. The germline V and J ends were trimmed by 1 base and 15 bases, with 28 bases remaining between them. The CDR3 runs 17 residues. Germline CDR1 reads MGHRA; CDR2 reads YSYEKL. The chain's CDR3 is CASSQGPHGEAIAERFF. CDR3 in DNA: TGCGCCAGCAGCCAAGGACCCCACGGTGAGGCAATCGCCGAGAGGTTCTTC.

This clone was picked up one time. The V and J genes are TRBV28 and TRBJ2-5, with 10 bases that match TRBD1. CDR1 and CDR2 (germline): MDHEN, SYDVKM. The CDR3 consists of 13 residues. V shed 4 bases and J 10 bases; nucleotides not matched to a gene: 6. The CDR3 DNA follows: TGTGCCAGCAGTTCGGGACAGGGGCAGGTCCAGTACTTC. Protein sequence: CASSSGQGQVQYF.

The chain has TRBV2 and TRBJ1-1; TRBD1 aligns across 8 bases. V dropped 6 bases and J dropped 6; count of bases not matched to a gene: 9. This CDR3 comprises 14 residues. The germline V gene has CDR1 SNHLY and CDR2 FYNNEI. This chain's CDR3 is CASRGQGVASEAFF. DNA for the CDR3: TGTGCCAGCAGAGGACAGGGAGTCGCGTCTGAAGCTTTCTTT.

The V gene is TRBV28, the J gene TRBJ1-1, with TRBD1 matching 7 bases. The germline CDR1 and CDR2 sequences are MDHEN and SYDVKM. This CDR3 is 15 amino acids long. V dropped 4 bases and J dropped 4; count of bases not matched to a gene: 9. CDR3 sequence reads: CASSSGDSWFTEAFF. The CDR3 nucleotides are TGTGCCAGCAGTTCTGGGGACAGCTGGTTCACTGAAGCTTTCTTT. Combining the CDR3 with reference TRBV28 and TRBJ1-1 gives the whole variable domain DVKVTQSSRYLVKRTGEKVFLECVQDMDHENMFWYRQDPGLGLRLIYFSYDVKMKEKGDIPEGYSVSREKKERFSLILESASTNQTSMYLCASSSGDSWFTEAFFGQGTRLTVV.

This sequence joins TRBV7-8 and TRBJ2-1, with 11 positions matching TRBD2. This CDR3 is 17 amino acids long. From germline, CDR1 is SGHVS and CDR2 FQNEAQ. The J segment lost 1 base and the V segment lost 5 bases, leaving 7 bases of the junction unmatched. CDR3 protein: CASSVRLAGRSYNEQFF. The CDR3 DNA follows: TGTGCCAGCAGCGTTCGACTAGCGGGAAGATCCTACAATGAGCAGTTCTTC.

The V and J genes are TRBV5-8 and TRBJ2-1, with 10 bases aligning to TRBD2. CDR3 length: 15 residues. J gave up 4 bases and V 4 bases, and 5 bases lay outside the gene matches. The germline gives CDR1 SGHTS, CDR2 YDEGEE. In DNA form, the CDR3 reads TGTGCCAGCAGCCGTAGCGGGGGGTTATACAATGAGCAGTTCTTC. Its translation is CASSRSGGLYNEQFF. Full variable domain (outside the CDR3, taken from reference TRBV5-8 and TRBJ2-1): EAGVTQSPTHLIKTRGQQATLRCSPISGHTSVYWYQQALGLGLQFLLWYDEGEERNRGNFPPRFSGRQFPNYSSELNVNALELEDSALYLCASSRSGGLYNEQFFGPGTRLTVL.

The chain recombines TRBV18 with TRBJ2-7, with TRBD2 identical over 9 bases. V was clipped by 6 bases and J by 6 bases; unmatched bases: 9. Germline V lookup: CDR1 KGHSH, CDR2 LQKENI. This CDR3 is 14 amino acids long. Here the CDR3 DNA reads TGTGCCAGCTCTCCGCCACTAGCGGGCCTCGAGCAGTACTTC. Its protein product is CASSPPLAGLEQYF.

The genes are TRBV2 and TRBJ1-1; a weak D match, TRBD1 (5 bases). Trimming took off 10 bases at V and 6 bases at J, with 18 bases between the two ends. This CDR3 comprises 13 residues. Germline V gene lookup returns CDR1 SNHLY and CDR2 FYNNEI. DNA of the CDR3: TGTGCCACCTCCAGGGAGGGAGAATCTGAAGCTTTCTTT. It encodes CATSREGESEAFF.

The V gene is TRBV7-9, the J gene TRBJ1-2, with 10 bases identical to TRBD1. V gave up 5 bases and J gave up 7 bases; unmatched junction bases: 7. The germline CDR1 and CDR2 sequences are SEHNR and FQNEAQ (reference sequence). CDR3 length equals 14 residues. DNA for the CDR3: TGTGCCAGCAGCAAAGGGACAGGGGACGGTGGCTACACCTTC. Protein product: CASSKGTGDGGYTF.

This clone was counted between two and nine times. J is TRBJ2-5 and V is TRBV18; TRBD2 agrees at 8 bases. Trimming cost V 3 bases and J 1 base; bases outside gene matches: 10. CDR1 and CDR2 (germline): KGHSH, LQKENI. The CDR3 has 17 residues. CDR3 in amino acids: CASSPNRVLAAQETQYF. DNA of the CDR3: TGTGCCAGCTCACCCAATCGGGTACTAGCGGCCCAAGAGACCCAGTACTTC.

The V call is TRBV24-1, the J call TRBJ2-7; D remains unclear. The CDR3 runs 12 residues. Germline V lookup: CDR1 KGHDR, CDR2 SFDVKD. V lost 6 bases, J lost 2 bases, and 7 bases lay in between. In DNA form, the CDR3 reads TGTGCCACCAGTCCAGGTACCTACGAGCAGTACTTC. Translating it yields CATSPGTYEQYF.

V and J are TRBV28 and TRBJ1-5; D is possibly TRBD1 (5 bases). The germline V gene has CDR1 MDHEN and CDR2 SYDVKM. Trimming took off 7 bases at V and 7 bases at J, with 20 bases between the two ends. The CDR3 has 15 residues. CDR3 protein: CASKSPGPGRQPQHF. The CDR3 DNA sequence: TGTGCCAGCAAGAGTCCAGGGCCCGGCAGGCAGCCCCAGCATTTT.

The chain has TRBV10-2 and TRBJ1-2; TRBD1 matches 7 bases. J was trimmed by 6 bases and V by 5 bases; bases with no gene match: 12. The CDR3 is 15 residues long. CDR1 WSHSY and CDR2 SAAADI come from the germline V gene. CDR3 region: CASSLSVSGGDGYTF. Here the CDR3 DNA reads TGCGCCAGCAGTTTGTCCGTGTCAGGGGGAGATGGCTACACCTTC.

CDR3 nucleotides: TGTGCCAGCAGCTTAGAGGTTAAGGGCTACGGGACTAGGCTTACAGATACGCAGTATTTT. It yields the protein CASSLEVKGYGTRLTDTQYF. V is TRBV11-3 and J is TRBJ2-3; 8 nucleotides align to TRBD2. This CDR3 spans 20 amino acids. The V gene end was trimmed by 0 bases and the J gene end by 3 bases; junction bases not matched to a gene: 17. Germline loops: CDR1 SGHNT, CDR2 YENEEA.

This clone showed up just once. The rearrangement links TRBV12-3 or TRBV12-4 to TRBJ2-5; D is unresolved. Trimming pared 2 bases from V and 4 bases from J, leaving 8 bases between. The CDR3 loop spans 13 amino acids. In DNA form, the CDR3 reads TGTGCCAGCAGTTTATTGAGAGGAGAGACCCAGTACTTC. Its protein is CASSLLRGETQYF.

This chain links TRBV21-1 with TRBJ1-4; the D call of TRBD1 is as the table states it, not checked on the DNA. TRBV21-1 is marked as a pseudogene. The CDR3 is 17 residues long. CDR3 loop: CASSKGGRGDLYRKLFF. The CDR3 nucleotides are TGTGCCAGCAGCAAAGGGGGCAGGGGGGACCTGTACCGAAAACTGTTTTTT.

The chain couples TRBV14 to TRBJ2-5; the D is unclear. V was trimmed by 4 bases and J by 1 base, leaving 13 bases between them. CDR3 length: 15 residues. Germline values: CDR1 SGHDN, CDR2 FVKESK. As DNA, the CDR3 is TGTGCCAGCAGCCCCTACTTAGCAGCCCAAGAGACCCAGTACTTC. Encoded protein: CASSPYLAAQETQYF.

V is TRBV19 and J is TRBJ1-1; no reliable D call. With 4 bases removed from V and 0 bases from J, the gap between germline ends came to 6 bases. In germline, CDR1 is LNHDA, CDR2 SQIVND (reference sequence). The CDR3 length is 13 residues. The CDR3 DNA is TGTGCCAGTAGTACAAGAGTGAACACTGAAGCTTTCTTT. As protein: CASSTRVNTEAFF.

The genes are TRBV19 and TRBJ1-3; 10 nucleotides line up with TRBD1. CDR1 is LNHDA, CDR2 SQIVND, per germline (reference sequence). The CDR3 covers 16 residues. Trimming removed 3 bases from V and 3 bases from J; junction bases left unmatched: 5. In DNA, the CDR3 is TGTGCCAGTAGTATCGGACAGGGGGACTTTGGAAACACCATATATTTT. As protein: CASSIGQGDFGNTIYF.

CDR3 sequence reads: CASSLRGQLTYNEQFF. CDR3 DNA sequence: TGTGCCAGCAGCTTAAGGGGACAGCTTACTTACAATGAGCAGTTCTTC. This chain connects TRBV11-2 to TRBJ2-1; 7 bases fit TRBD1. The CDR3 has 16 residues. From germline, CDR1 is SGHAT and CDR2 FQNNGV. After removal of 2 bases from V and 4 bases from J, the junction contained 8 bases not matched to a gene.